This TCR beta chain derives from a study of control samples from healthy donors and cancer patients. The CDR3 has 13 amino acids. The V gene lost 6 bases and the J gene lost 9 bases, with 15 bases spanning the gap. From germline, CDR1 is MNHEY and CDR2 SVGEGT. This clone came up a few times. The assay was immunoSEQ multiplex PCR, and TCRdb's table has in-frame clones only and misses some. Among approximately 170,000 clones listed, about 90% were seen once. Sequencing used blood. This TCR was sampled from a woman under 40 in good health. J is TRBJ1-5 and V is TRBV6-2 or TRBV6-3; possible D gene TRBD1, 5 bases. The CDR3 DNA reads TGTGCCAGCAGCCCACGGGGGGGTGGGCCCCAGCATTTT. This codes for CASSPRGGGPQHF.